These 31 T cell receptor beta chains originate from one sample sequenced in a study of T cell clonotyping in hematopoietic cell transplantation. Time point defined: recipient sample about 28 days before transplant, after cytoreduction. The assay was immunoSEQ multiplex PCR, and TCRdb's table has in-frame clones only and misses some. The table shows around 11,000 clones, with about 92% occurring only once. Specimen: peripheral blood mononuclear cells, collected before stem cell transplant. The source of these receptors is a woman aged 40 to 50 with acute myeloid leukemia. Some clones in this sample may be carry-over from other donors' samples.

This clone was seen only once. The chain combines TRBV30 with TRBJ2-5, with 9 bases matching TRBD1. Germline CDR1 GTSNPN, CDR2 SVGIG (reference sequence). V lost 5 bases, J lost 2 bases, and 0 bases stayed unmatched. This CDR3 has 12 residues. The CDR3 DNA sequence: TGTGCCTGGGACAGGGGGCAAGAGACCCAGTACTTC. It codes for CAWDRGQETQYF. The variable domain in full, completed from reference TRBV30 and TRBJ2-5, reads SQTIHQWPATLVQPVGSPLSLECTVEGTSNPNLYWYRQAAGRGLQLLFYSVGIGQISSEVPQNLSASRPQDRQFILSSKKLLLSDSGFYLCAWDRGQETQYFGPGTRLLVL.

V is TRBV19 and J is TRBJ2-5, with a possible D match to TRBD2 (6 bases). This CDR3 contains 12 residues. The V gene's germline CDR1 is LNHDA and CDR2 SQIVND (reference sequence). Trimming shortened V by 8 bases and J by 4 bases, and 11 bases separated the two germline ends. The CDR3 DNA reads TGTGCCAGTGGAGGGGATCGAGAGACCCAGTACTTC. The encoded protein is CASGGDRETQYF.

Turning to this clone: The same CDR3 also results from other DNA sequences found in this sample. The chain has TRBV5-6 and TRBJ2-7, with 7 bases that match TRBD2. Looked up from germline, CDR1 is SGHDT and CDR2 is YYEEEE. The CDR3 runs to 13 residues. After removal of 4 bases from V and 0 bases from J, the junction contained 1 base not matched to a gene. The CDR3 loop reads CASSRDYSYEQYF. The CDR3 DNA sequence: TGTGCCAGCAGCAGGGACTACTCCTACGAGCAGTACTTC. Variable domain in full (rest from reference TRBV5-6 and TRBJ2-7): DAGVTQSPTHLIKTRGQQVTLRCSPKSGHDTVSWYQQALGQGPQFIFQYYEEEERQRGNFPDRFSGHQFPNYSSELNVNALLLGDSALYLCASSRDYSYEQYFGPGTRLTVT.

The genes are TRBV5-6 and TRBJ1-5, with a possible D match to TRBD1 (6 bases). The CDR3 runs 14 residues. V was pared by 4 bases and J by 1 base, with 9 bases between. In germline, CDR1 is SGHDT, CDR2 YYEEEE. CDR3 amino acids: CASSLGQSNQPQHF. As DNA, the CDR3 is TGTGCCAGCAGCCTTGGACAGAGCAATCAGCCCCAGCATTTT.

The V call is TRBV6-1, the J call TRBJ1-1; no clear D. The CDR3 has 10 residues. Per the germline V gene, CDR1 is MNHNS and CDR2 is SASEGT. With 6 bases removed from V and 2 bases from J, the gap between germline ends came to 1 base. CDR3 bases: TGTGCCAGCAGAAACACTGAAGCTTTCTTT. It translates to CASRNTEAFF.

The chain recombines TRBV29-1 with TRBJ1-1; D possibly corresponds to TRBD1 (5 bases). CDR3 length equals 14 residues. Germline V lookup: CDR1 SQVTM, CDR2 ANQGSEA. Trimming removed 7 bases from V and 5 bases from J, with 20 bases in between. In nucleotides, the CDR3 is TGCAGCGGATCGTGGACCGTCCGGGGGACTGAAGCTTTCTTT. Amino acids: CSGSWTVRGTEAFF.

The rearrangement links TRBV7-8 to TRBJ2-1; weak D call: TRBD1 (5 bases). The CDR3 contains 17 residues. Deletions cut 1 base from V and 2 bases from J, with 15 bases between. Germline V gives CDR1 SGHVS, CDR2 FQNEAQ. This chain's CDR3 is CASSLGYRQNPYNEQFF. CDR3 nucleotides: TGTGCCAGCAGCTTAGGGTACCGACAGAACCCCTACAATGAGCAGTTCTTC.

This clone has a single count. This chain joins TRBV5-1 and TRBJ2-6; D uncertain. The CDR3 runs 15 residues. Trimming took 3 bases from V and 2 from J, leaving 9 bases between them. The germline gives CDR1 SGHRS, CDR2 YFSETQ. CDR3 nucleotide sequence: TGCGCCAGCAGCTCGACAATCCCTGGGGCCAACGTCCTGACTTTC. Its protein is CASSSTIPGANVLTF. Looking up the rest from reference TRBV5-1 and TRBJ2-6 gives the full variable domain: KAGVTQTPRYLIKTRGQQVTLSCSPISGHRSVSWYQQTPGQGLQFLFEYFSETQRNKGNFPGRFSGRQFSNSRSEMNVSTLELGDSALYLCASSSTIPGANVLTFGAGSRLTVL.

The CDR3 is CASSSIRSGRPSTDTQYF. The CDR3 region has the DNA TGTGCCAGCAGCTCTATACGAAGCGGGAGGCCTAGCACAGATACGCAGTATTTT. V is TRBV14 and J is TRBJ2-3; 9 nucleotides match TRBD2. The junction had 12 bases not matched to a gene; V was cut back by 5 bases and J by 0 bases. The CDR3 has 18 residues. CDR1 and CDR2 (germline): SGHDN, FVKESK.

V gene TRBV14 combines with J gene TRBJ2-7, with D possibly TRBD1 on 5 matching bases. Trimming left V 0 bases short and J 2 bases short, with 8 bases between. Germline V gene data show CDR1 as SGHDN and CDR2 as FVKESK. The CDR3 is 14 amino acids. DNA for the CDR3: TGTGCCAGCAGCCAAGATAAGGGGCCCTACGAGCAGTACTTC. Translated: CASSQDKGPYEQYF.

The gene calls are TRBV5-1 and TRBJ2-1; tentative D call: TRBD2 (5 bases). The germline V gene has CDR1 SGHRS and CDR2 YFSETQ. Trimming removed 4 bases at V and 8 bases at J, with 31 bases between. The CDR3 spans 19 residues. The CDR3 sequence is CASSIGPGGGLAVAYEQFF. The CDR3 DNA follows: TGCGCCAGCAGCATAGGCCCCGGTGGAGGCCTAGCAGTGGCATATGAGCAGTTCTTC.

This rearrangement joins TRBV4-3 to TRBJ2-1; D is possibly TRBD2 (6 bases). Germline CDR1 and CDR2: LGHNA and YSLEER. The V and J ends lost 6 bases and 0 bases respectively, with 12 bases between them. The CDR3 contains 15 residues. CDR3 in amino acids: CASRGDLRSYNEQFF. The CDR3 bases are TGCGCCAGCAGGGGGGACTTACGCTCCTACAATGAGCAGTTCTTC.

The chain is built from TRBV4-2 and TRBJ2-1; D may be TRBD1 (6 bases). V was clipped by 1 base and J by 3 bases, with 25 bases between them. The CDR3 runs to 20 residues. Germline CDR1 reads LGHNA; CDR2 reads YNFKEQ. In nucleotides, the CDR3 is TGTGCCAGCAGCCAAGGCTCTCAGGGGTGGATAGCTGCAAACTACAATGAGCAGTTCTTC. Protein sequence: CASSQGSQGWIAANYNEQFF.

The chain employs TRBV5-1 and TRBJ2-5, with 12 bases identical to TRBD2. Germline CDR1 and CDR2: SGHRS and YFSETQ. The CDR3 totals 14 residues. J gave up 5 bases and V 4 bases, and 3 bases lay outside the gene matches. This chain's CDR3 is CASSPSGRGETQYF. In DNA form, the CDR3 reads TGCGCCAGCAGCCCTAGCGGGAGGGGTGAGACCCAGTACTTC.

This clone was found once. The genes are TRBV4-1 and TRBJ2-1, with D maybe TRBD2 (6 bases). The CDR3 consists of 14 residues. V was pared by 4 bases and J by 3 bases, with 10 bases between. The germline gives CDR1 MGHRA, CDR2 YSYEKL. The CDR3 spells CASSLSRDYNEQFF. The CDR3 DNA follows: TGCGCCAGCAGCCTGTCGCGGGACTACAATGAGCAGTTCTTC.

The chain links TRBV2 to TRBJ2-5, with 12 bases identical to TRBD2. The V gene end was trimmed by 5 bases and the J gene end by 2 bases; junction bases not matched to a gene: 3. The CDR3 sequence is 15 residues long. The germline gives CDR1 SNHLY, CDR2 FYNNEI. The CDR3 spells CASSRTSGTQETQYF. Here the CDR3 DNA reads TGTGCCAGCAGTAGGACTAGCGGGACTCAAGAGACCCAGTACTTC. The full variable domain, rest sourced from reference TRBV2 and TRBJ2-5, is EPEVTQTPSHQVTQMGQEVILRCVPISNHLYFYWYRQILGQKVEFLVSFYNNEISEKSEIFDDQFSVERPDGSNFTLKIRSTKLEDSAMYFCASSRTSGTQETQYFGPGTRLLVL.

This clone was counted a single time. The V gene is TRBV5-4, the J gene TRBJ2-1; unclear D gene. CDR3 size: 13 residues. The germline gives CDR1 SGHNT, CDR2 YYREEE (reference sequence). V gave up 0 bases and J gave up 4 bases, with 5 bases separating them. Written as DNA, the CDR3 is TGTGCCAGCAGCTTGGAACTATACAATGAGCAGTTCTTC. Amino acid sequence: CASSLELYNEQFF.

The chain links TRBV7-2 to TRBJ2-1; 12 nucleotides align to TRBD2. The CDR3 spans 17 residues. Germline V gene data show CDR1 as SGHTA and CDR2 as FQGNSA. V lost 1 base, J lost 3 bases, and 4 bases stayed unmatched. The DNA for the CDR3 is TGTGCCAGCAGCTTAGTTCTGACTAGCGGGAGCTACAATGAGCAGTTCTTC. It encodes CASSLVLTSGSYNEQFF.

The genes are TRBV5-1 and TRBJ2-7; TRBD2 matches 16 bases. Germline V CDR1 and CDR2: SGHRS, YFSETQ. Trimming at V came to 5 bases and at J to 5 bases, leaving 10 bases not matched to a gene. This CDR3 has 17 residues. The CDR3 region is CASSLGTSGRASHEQYF. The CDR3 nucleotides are TGCGCCAGCAGTCTCGGGACTAGCGGGAGGGCAAGCCACGAGCAGTACTTC.

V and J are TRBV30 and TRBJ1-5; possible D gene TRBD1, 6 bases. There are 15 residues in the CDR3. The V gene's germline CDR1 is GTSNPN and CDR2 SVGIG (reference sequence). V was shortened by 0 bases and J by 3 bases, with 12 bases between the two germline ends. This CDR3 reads CAWSVVQGPNQPQHF. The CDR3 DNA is TGTGCCTGGAGTGTAGTACAGGGCCCCAATCAGCCCCAGCATTTT.

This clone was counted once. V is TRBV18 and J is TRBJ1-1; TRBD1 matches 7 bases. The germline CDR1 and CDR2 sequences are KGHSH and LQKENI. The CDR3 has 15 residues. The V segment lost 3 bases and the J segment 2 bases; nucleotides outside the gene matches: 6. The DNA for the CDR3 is TGTGCCAGCTCACCGAGGGACAGCCCTAACACTGAAGCTTTCTTT. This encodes CASSPRDSPNTEAFF.

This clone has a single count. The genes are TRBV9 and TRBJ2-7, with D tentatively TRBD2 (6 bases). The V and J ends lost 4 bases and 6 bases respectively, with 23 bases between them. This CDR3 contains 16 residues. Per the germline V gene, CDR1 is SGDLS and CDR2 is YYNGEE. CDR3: CASSPRSTGRVGEQYF. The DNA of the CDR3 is TGTGCCAGCAGCCCCCGGAGCACCGGGAGAGTTGGCGAGCAGTACTTC.

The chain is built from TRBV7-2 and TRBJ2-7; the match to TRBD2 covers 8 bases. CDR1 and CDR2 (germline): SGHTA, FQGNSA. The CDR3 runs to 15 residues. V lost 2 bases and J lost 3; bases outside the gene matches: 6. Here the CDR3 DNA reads TGTGCCAGCAGCTTACTCGCTAGCGGGTACTACGAGCAGTACTTC. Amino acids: CASSLLASGYYEQYF.

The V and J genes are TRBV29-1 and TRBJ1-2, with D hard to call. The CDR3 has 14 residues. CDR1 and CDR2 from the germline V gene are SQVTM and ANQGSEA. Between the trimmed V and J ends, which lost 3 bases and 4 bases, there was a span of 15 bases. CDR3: CSVDPPGLTYGYTF. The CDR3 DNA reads TGCAGCGTTGATCCGCCAGGACTCACCTATGGCTACACCTTC.

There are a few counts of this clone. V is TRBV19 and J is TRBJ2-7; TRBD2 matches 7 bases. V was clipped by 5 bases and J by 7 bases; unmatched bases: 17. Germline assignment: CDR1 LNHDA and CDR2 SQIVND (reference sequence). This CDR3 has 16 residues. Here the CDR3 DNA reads TGTGCCAGTAGTTCTCGTCCAGCGGGATATCAGGGTGAGCAGTACTTC. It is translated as CASSSRPAGYQGEQYF.

CDR3 nucleotide sequence: TGTGCCTGGAGTGTGGGGGGGCCTCAGGTCTACGAGCAGTACTTC. Translated, it gives CAWSVGGPQVYEQYF. This chain joins TRBV30 and TRBJ2-7, with D possibly TRBD2 on 7 matching bases. Between the trimmed V and J ends, which lost 0 bases and 3 bases, there was a span of 15 bases. The length of the CDR3 is 15 residues. Per the germline V gene, CDR1 is GTSNPN and CDR2 is SVGIG (reference sequence).

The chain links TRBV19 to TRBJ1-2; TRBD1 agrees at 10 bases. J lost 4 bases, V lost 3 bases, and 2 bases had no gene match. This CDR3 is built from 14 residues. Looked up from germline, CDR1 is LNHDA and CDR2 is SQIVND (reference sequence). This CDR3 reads CASSIDRGLYGYTF. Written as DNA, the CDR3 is TGTGCCAGTAGTATCGACAGGGGGCTCTATGGCTACACCTTC.

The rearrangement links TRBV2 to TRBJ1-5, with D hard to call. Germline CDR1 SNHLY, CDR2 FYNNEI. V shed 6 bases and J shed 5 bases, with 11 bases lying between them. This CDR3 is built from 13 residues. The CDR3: CASSLERYQPQHF. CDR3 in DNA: TGTGCCAGCAGCCTAGAGAGGTATCAGCCCCAGCATTTT.

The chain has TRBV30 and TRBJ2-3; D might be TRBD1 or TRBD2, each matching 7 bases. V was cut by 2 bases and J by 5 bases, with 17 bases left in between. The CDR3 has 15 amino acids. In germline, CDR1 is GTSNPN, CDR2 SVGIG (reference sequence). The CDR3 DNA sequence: TGTGCCTGGAGTTTTGGCAGGGGGGGGATAGATACGCAGTATTTT. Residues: CAWSFGRGGIDTQYF.

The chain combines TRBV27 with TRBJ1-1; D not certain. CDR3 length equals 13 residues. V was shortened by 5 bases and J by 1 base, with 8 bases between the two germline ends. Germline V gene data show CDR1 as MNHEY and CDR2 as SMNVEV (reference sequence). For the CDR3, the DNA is TGTGCCAGCAGTCTTTGGGGGAACACTGAAGCTTTCTTT. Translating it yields CASSLWGNTEAFF.

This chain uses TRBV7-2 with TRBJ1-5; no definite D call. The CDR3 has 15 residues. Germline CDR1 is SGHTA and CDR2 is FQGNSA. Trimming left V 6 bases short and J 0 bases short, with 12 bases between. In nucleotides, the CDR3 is TGTGCCAGCAGACGGAACGCAGATAGCAATCAGCCCCAGCATTTT. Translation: CASRRNADSNQPQHF.